Listed below are T cell receptor beta chains from one sample, sequenced in a study of T cell responses to AZD1222 COVID-19 vaccine. The assay was immunoSEQ multiplex PCR, and TCRdb's table has in-frame clones only and misses some. The data hold 160,000 or so clones, with 92% observed a single time. The input for sequencing was peripheral blood, taken 28 days after the second AZD1222 dose. The receptors originated from an adult who received the AZD1222 COVID-19 vaccine. CDR3s include the opening cysteine and the closing phenylalanine or tryptophan. The D gene is left open where the match is weak. Where a row states a size, it is once, few, many or the class of an expanded clone; other rows omit it.

d_call j_call clone_size v_call cdr3_aa cdr3_nt
- TRBJ1-2 - TRBV6-5 CASSYSAYDRSWGYTF TGTGCCAGCAGTTACTCTGCCTACGACAGGAGCTGGGGCTACACCTTC
- TRBJ2-5 once TRBV15 CATSRLGLETQYF TGTGCCACCAGCAGACTTGGCTTGGAGACCCAGTACTTC
- TRBJ2-5 - TRBV6-5 CASSPQFRAPETQYF TGTGCCAGCAGCCCGCAATTTAGGGCCCCGGAGACCCAGTACTTC
- TRBJ2-7 - TRBV5-5 CASSPPLRGPQLYEQYF TGTGCCAGCAGCCCCCCCTTGCGGGGGCCCCAATTATACGAGCAGTACTTC
- TRBJ1-2 - TRBV18 CASSPGIQLEGYTF TGTGCCAGCTCACCAGGTATACAGCTGGAAGGCTACACCTTC
- TRBJ2-1 - TRBV11-3 CASSLAQRGDEQFF TGTGCCAGCAGCTTAGCACAGCGCGGCGATGAGCAGTTCTTC
- TRBJ2-7 - TRBV18 CASSIPGPGHYEQYF TGTGCCAGCTCAATACCCGGGCCAGGCCACTACGAGCAGTACTTC
- TRBJ1-6 - TRBV12-3/TRBV12-4 CASSVRGNSPLHF TGTGCCAGCAGTGTCAGGGGTAATTCACCCCTCCACTTT
- TRBJ1-1 - TRBV30 CAWSVLSDTEAFF TGTGCCTGGAGTGTCTTATCGGACACTGAAGCTTTCTTT
- TRBJ1-5 - TRBV7-9 CASSSGPGIGNQPQHF TGTGCCAGCAGCAGTGGCCCAGGGATCGGCAATCAGCCCCAGCATTTT
TRBD1 TRBJ1-6 - TRBV12-3/TRBV12-4 CASTGGRNSPLHF TGTGCCAGTACAGGGGGACGTAATTCACCCCTCCACTTT
- TRBJ2-5 - TRBV7-8 CASSTGHRETQYF TGTGCCAGCAGCACGGGACATCGAGAGACCCAGTACTTC